This T cell receptor (beta chain) was profiled in a study of early T cells in non-severe SARS-CoV-2 infection. The overall study: With bulk RNA from unsorted whole blood as input, sequencing yielded unpaired chains.

Unique molecular identifiers were attached to individual cDNA molecules. TCRdb re-called the 5' RACE reads with MiXCR, one entry per CDR3 protein. The table has about 49,000 distinct CDR3 sequences, about 10% seen once. This clonotype has just one count. The CDR3 extends over 11 amino acids. Germline lookup yields CDR1 SNHLY and CDR2 FYNNEI. The sequenced sample consisted of whole blood. The clonotype comes from an adult who was a healthcare worker with PCR-confirmed SARS-CoV-2 infection or an uninfected control (not recorded which). V is TRBV2 and J is TRBJ2-7; 8 bases are shared with TRBD2. The CDR3 loop is CARGGMSEQYF. CDR3 nucleotides: TGTGCTCGGGGGGGTATGAGCGAGCAGTACTTC.